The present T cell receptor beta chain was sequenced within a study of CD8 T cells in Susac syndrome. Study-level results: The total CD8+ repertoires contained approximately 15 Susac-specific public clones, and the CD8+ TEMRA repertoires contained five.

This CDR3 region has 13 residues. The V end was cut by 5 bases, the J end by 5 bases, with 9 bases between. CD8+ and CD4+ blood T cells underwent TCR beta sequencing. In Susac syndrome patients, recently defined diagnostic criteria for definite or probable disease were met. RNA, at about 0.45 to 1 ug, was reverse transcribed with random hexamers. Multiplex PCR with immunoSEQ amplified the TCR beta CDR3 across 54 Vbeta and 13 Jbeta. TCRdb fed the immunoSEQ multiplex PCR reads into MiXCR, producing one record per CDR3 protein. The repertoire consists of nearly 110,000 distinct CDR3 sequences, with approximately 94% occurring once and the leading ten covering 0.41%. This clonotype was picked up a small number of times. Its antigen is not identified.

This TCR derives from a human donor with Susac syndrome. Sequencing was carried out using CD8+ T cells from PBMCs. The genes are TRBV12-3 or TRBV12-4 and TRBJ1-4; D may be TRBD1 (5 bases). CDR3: CASSLGGNEKLFF. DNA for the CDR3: TGTGCCAGCAGTCTCGGGGGAAATGAAAAACTGTTTTTT.